The 19 T cell receptor beta chains listed next were all sequenced from one sample in a study of human T cells and chemical hapten exposure. One entry per CDR3 protein results from TCRdb running MiXCR on the RACE reads. The sample has fewer than 100,000 distinct CDR3 sequences; about a tenth are singletons. Time point of the sample: patch test 3, about 24 weeks after DPC sensitization. The treatment is: therapeutic diphenylcyclopropenone sensitization with weekly scalp DPC. Sequences were derived from whole blood, sampled in connection with sensitization to the hapten diphenylcyclopropenone (DPC). These receptors came from a woman aged 25 to 39 with alopecia areata. Some clones in this sample may be carry-over from other donors' samples.

This clonotype appeared a few times. The chain uses TRBV19 and TRBJ1-4; D gene uncertain. Germline CDR1 LNHDA, CDR2 SQIVND (reference sequence). Trimming removed 5 bases from V and 8 bases from J, with 12 bases in between. The CDR3 consists of 13 residues. This CDR3 is CASSDDWNEKLFF. The CDR3 DNA follows: TGTGCCAGTAGTGATGACTGGAACGAAAAACTGTTTTTT. Variable domain in full (rest from reference TRBV19 and TRBJ1-4): DGGITQSPKYLFRKEGQNVTLSCEQNLNHDAMYWYRQDPGQGLRLIYYSQIVNDFQKGDIAEGYSVSREKKESFPLTVTSAQKNPTAFYLCASSDDWNEKLFFGSGTQLSVL.

Sample share makes this clonotype medium-sized (0.01 to 0.1%). The chain links TRBV7-2 to TRBJ1-6; the match to TRBD1 covers 7 bases. This CDR3 contains 14 residues. CDR1 is SGHTA and CDR2 is FQGNSA in the germline V gene. The ends lost 6 bases at V and 6 bases at J; junction bases unmatched: 5. The chain's CDR3 is CASSWDSGNSPLHF. In DNA, the CDR3 is TGTGCCAGCAGTTGGGACAGCGGTAATTCACCCCTCCACTTT.

The chain joins TRBV29-1 to TRBJ2-3; possible D gene TRBD1, 5 bases. Germline V gene sequence: CDR1 SQVTM, CDR2 ANQGSEA. The CDR3 spans 11 residues. V was trimmed by 7 bases and J by 2 bases, leaving 7 bases between them. This CDR3 is CSAGYTDTQYF. CDR3 coding DNA: TGCAGCGCAGGGTACACAGATACGCAGTATTTT.

In its sample, this clonotype was seen many times. The chain links TRBV4-3 to TRBJ2-7, with D maybe TRBD2 (6 bases). In germline, CDR1 is LGHNA, CDR2 YSLEER. The CDR3 spans 15 residues. The germline V and J ends were trimmed by 1 base and 5 bases, with 15 bases remaining between them. CDR3 sequence (DNA): TGCGCCAGCAGCCAAGTTGGGGGGTGGTCGGACGAGCAGTACTTC. The encoded protein is CASSQVGGWSDEQYF.

Many counts were recorded for this clonotype. This sequence joins TRBV12-2 and TRBJ2-5; TRBD1, the table's D call, was not compared with the DNA. TRBV12-2 is a pseudogene segment. The CDR3 has 15 amino acids. DNA of the CDR3: TGTGCAAGTCGCCTCTCCAGGGGGATCCAAGAGACCCAGTACTTC. As protein: CASRLSRGIQETQYF.

This clonotype was seen many times. The chain is built from TRBV6-2 or TRBV6-3 and TRBJ2-1; TRBD1 is a possible D gene (5 bases). CDR1 is MNHEY, CDR2 SVGEGT, per germline. V shed 7 bases and J shed 1 base, with 14 bases lying between them. This CDR3 region has 15 residues. Here the CDR3 reads CASNREGESYNEQFF. As DNA, the CDR3 is TGTGCCAGCAACCGCGAAGGGGAATCCTACAATGAGCAGTTCTTC.

In this sample, this clonotype turned up many times. The CDR3 nucleotides are TGCAGTGCTAGTCCCGGTGGGGGGTTTAATTCACCCCTCCACTTT. Translation: CSASPGGGFNSPLHF. The chain has TRBV20-1 and TRBJ1-6, with D tentatively TRBD1 (5 bases). The CDR3 spans 15 residues. The V and J ends lost 3 bases and 6 bases respectively, with 15 bases between them. Germline CDR1 DFQATT, CDR2 SNEGSKA (reference sequence).

This clonotype was seen ten or more times. CDR3 loop: CSVDFGDRGLSEQYF. CDR3 coding DNA: TGCAGCGTTGATTTCGGTGACAGGGGGCTTAGTGAGCAGTACTTC. V usage is TRBV29-1 and J usage is TRBJ2-7; 10 bases are a match to TRBD1. The junction had 12 bases not matched to a gene; V was cut back by 3 bases and J by 7 bases. Germline V gene lookup returns CDR1 SQVTM and CDR2 ANQGSEA. This CDR3 is 15 amino acids long.

This clonotype has only a few counts. The V and J genes are TRBV5-5 and TRBJ1-1; D is unclear. The V end lost 3 bases, the J end lost 1 base, and 10 bases lay between the germline ends. CDR1 SGHKS and CDR2 YYEKEE come from the germline V gene (reference sequence). This CDR3 comprises 14 residues. The CDR3 sequence is CASSYQASNTEAFF. The CDR3 DNA sequence: TGTGCCAGCAGCTACCAGGCGTCGAACACTGAAGCTTTCTTT.

The table lists this clonotype with a few counts. The chain combines TRBV5-1 with TRBJ2-2; the D is unclear. There are 15 residues in the CDR3. V was trimmed by 6 bases and J by 7 bases, leaving 19 bases between them. Germline V gene data show CDR1 as SGHRS and CDR2 as YFSETQ. The CDR3 nucleotides read TGCGCCAGCAAGGTGCAGAATTATAGCCGCGGGGAGCTGTTTTTT. This encodes CASKVQNYSRGELFF.

The J gene is TRBJ2-7, the V gene TRBV12-3 or TRBV12-4; TRBD2 might be the D (6 bases). V lost 1 base, J lost 6 bases, and 13 bases lay in between. This CDR3 has 14 residues. The CDR3 nucleotides are TGTGCCAGCAGTTTAGTAGCGGAGGGAGGCGAGCAGTACTTC. This gives the protein CASSLVAEGGEQYF.

The chain couples TRBV24-1 to TRBJ1-2; no clear D. Trimming pared 4 bases from V and 2 bases from J, leaving 1 base between. From germline, CDR1 is KGHDR and CDR2 SFDVKD. CDR3 length equals 11 residues. The CDR3 DNA reads TGTGCCACCAGTGACAACTATGGCTACACCTTC. It codes for CATSDNYGYTF.

This clonotype came up many times. The rearrangement links TRBV28 to TRBJ1-3; D is undetermined. The CDR3 has 18 amino acids. Germline CDR1 is MDHEN and CDR2 is SYDVKM. Deletions cut 6 bases from V and 4 bases from J, with 25 bases between. DNA of the CDR3: TGTGCCAGCAGCCCGTCCGGAACTATGCGGGCCGGGGGAAACACCATATATTTT. It yields the protein CASSPSGTMRAGGNTIYF.

This chain uses TRBV28 with TRBJ1-2, with D possibly TRBD1 on 6 matching bases. The CDR3 runs 13 residues. The ends were cut back, 5 bases at V and 3 bases at J, with 10 bases in the middle. Germline assignment: CDR1 MDHEN and CDR2 SYDVKM. The CDR3 nucleotides are TGTGCCAGCAGTAAGACAGGAGACTATGGCTACACCTTC. As protein: CASSKTGDYGYTF.

This clonotype was seen ten or more times. The chain links TRBV20-1 to TRBJ1-1; unclear D gene. V lost 5 bases and J 0 bases, leaving 13 bases between the germline ends. The germline V gene encodes CDR1 DFQATT and CDR2 SNEGSKA (reference sequence). The CDR3 length is 14 residues. The CDR3 DNA reads TGCAGTGCTTCACCGGGATTTATGAACACTGAAGCTTTCTTT. The encoded protein is CSASPGFMNTEAFF.

In this sample, this clonotype turned up many times. The V and J genes are TRBV3-1 and TRBJ1-5; D gene ambiguous. Trimming removed 0 bases at V and 10 bases at J, with 13 bases between. The CDR3 has 14 amino acids. In germline, CDR1 is LGHDT, CDR2 YNNKEL (reference sequence). The CDR3 coding sequence is TGTGCCAGCAGCCAAGACACCGTTTTGAGACCCCAGCATTTT. This encodes CASSQDTVLRPQHF. Filled out from reference TRBV3-1 and TRBJ1-5, the complete variable domain reads DTAVSQTPKYLVTQMGNDKSIKCEQNLGHDTMYWYKQDSKKFLKIMFSYNNKELIINETVPNRFSPKSPDKAHLNLHINSLELGDSAVYFCASSQDTVLRPQHFGDGTRLSIL.

The chain joins TRBV29-1 to TRBJ1-1; D call uncertain. Deletions cut 5 bases from V and 0 bases from J, with 10 bases between. The CDR3 is 13 residues long. From germline, CDR1 is SQVTM and CDR2 ANQGSEA. CDR3 in DNA: TGCAGCGTTCAACAATCGTTGAACACTGAAGCTTTCTTT. It encodes CSVQQSLNTEAFF.

This clonotype was counted many times. This chain uses TRBV29-1 with TRBJ2-1; 12 positions agree with TRBD1. V lost 4 bases, J lost 1 base, and 11 bases stayed unmatched. Germline lookup yields CDR1 SQVTM and CDR2 ANQGSEA. CDR3 length: 18 amino acids. The CDR3 DNA reads TGCAGCGTTGTGAAGGGACAGGGGGCAAGTTGGTCCTACAATGAGCAGTTCTTC. Protein sequence: CSVVKGQGASWSYNEQFF.

J is TRBJ2-5 and V is TRBV7-3; no reliable D call. Trimming took off 0 bases at V and 6 bases at J, with 14 bases between the two ends. Germline CDR1 reads SGHTA; CDR2 reads FQGTGA. CDR3 length equals 15 residues. Here the CDR3 DNA reads TGTGCCAGCAGCTTAACAGGAGATGTTGAAAAGACCCAGTACTTC. It yields the protein CASSLTGDVEKTQYF.